The next 25 T cell receptor beta chains were all read from a single sample in a study of T cell repertoires in cytomegalovirus infection. For these receptors, no antigen is known. TCRdb reanalysed the reads using MiXCR and keeps one entry per CDR3 protein. The sample includes about a million distinct CDR3 sequences, around 30% of them seen just once. The source material was cultured CD8+ T cells from PBMCs, sampled from culture after CMV antigen stimulation. These receptor sequences come from a human donor in good health (CMV status not recorded). Some clones in this sample may be carry-over from other donors' samples.

The chain carries TRBV5-6 and TRBJ1-2; 9 bases are a match to TRBD1. The CDR3 runs 14 residues. After removal of 2 bases from V and 3 bases from J, the junction contained 2 bases not matched to a gene. The germline gives CDR1 SGHDT, CDR2 YYEEEE. The CDR3 reads CASSFRTGDYGYTF. CDR3 nucleotides: TGTGCCAGCAGCTTCCGGACAGGGGACTATGGCTACACCTTC.

The V call is TRBV7-2, the J call TRBJ1-6, with unresolved D. V dropped 5 bases and J dropped 8 bases, with 13 bases sitting between them. The CDR3 covers 14 residues. CDR1 and CDR2 from the germline V gene are SGHTA and FQGNSA. The CDR3 DNA is TGTGCCAGCAGCCAGCCCCACGGAGATTCACCCCTCCACTTT. This encodes CASSQPHGDSPLHF.

The chain links TRBV5-6 to TRBJ1-4; D not resolved. The CDR3 has 13 amino acids. Between the trimmed V and J ends, which lost 2 bases and 8 bases, there was a span of 10 bases. Germline values: CDR1 SGHDT, CDR2 YYEEEE. The chain's CDR3 is CASSLIGQEKLFF. The DNA of the CDR3 is TGTGCCAGCAGCTTAATAGGGCAGGAAAAACTGTTTTTT.

This clonotype turned up a few times. V is TRBV2 and J is TRBJ1-6; D unresolved. Per the germline V gene, CDR1 is SNHLY and CDR2 is FYNNEI. Trimming removed 4 bases from V and 8 bases from J, with 6 bases in between. The CDR3 covers 12 residues. The DNA of the CDR3 is TGTGCCAGCAGTGGATACCATTCACCCCTCCACTTT. Translation: CASSGYHSPLHF.

The table lists this clonotype with a few counts. This sequence joins TRBV6-2 or TRBV6-3 and TRBJ1-1; D perhaps matches TRBD1 (6 bases). V gave up 5 bases and J gave up 2 bases, with 9 bases separating them. CDR1 is MNHEY, CDR2 SVGEGT, per germline. The CDR3 is 13 amino acids. The CDR3 protein is CASSMDSNTEAFF. The CDR3 DNA reads as TGTGCCAGCAGTATGGACAGCAACACTGAAGCTTTCTTT.

About this clonotype: A read error may be the cause here, since a much bigger clone is one base away. This chain connects TRBV7-9 to TRBJ2-3, with a tentative D call TRBD2 (5 bases). Per germline, CDR1 SEHNR and CDR2 FQNEAQ (reference sequence). The CDR3 runs to 14 residues. The DNA of the CDR3 is TGTGCCAACAGCCTGAGGAGGAGCACAGATACGCAGTATTTT. Its protein is CANSLRRSTDTQYF.

CDR3 in amino acids: CASSETWKGDYEQYV. In DNA, the CDR3 is TGTGCCAGCAGTGAGACTTGGAAAGGGGACTACGAGCAGTACGTC. This chain links TRBV6-1 with TRBJ2-7, with D possibly TRBD1 on 5 matching bases. The ends were cut back, 3 bases at V and 3 bases at J, with 15 bases in the middle. The CDR3 has 15 residues. CDR1 MNHNS and CDR2 SASEGT come from the germline V gene.

With respect to this clonotype: At one of its ends the junction is not consistent with the germline gene, which may arise from a read error. The chain recombines TRBV12-3 or TRBV12-4 with TRBJ2-3; 9 nucleotides align to TRBD1. The CDR3 is 15 amino acids. CDR3 DNA: TGTGCCGGCAGTACGTGGACAGGGGATGGCCATACGCAGTATTTT. This codes for CAGSTWTGDGHTQYF.

V is TRBV7-9 and J is TRBJ2-3; 11 bases line up with TRBD2. The CDR3 runs 16 residues. The germline CDR1 and CDR2 sequences are SEHNR and FQNEAQ (reference sequence). V trimming: 6 bases; J trimming: 4 bases; junction bases outside the gene matches: 9. DNA for the CDR3: TGTGCCAGCAGAAAATTAGCGGGGGGGCCAGCAGATACGCAGTATTTT. Residues: CASRKLAGGPADTQYF.

V is TRBV6-1 and J is TRBJ2-3; TRBD1 aligns across 12 bases. With V trimmed by 8 bases and J by 7 bases, 7 bases remained unmatched. This CDR3 has 14 amino acids. Germline V gene data show CDR1 as MNHNS and CDR2 as SASEGT. DNA of the CDR3: TGTGCCAGCGGCCCGGGACAGGGGGCTTATACGCAGTATTTT. Encoded protein: CASGPGQGAYTQYF.

This clonotype was seen a handful of times. CDR3 protein: CASSPWATGSTEAFF. The CDR3 nucleotides are TGTGCCAGCAGTCCGTGGGCAACCGGGTCGACTGAAGCTTTCTTT. The V and J genes are TRBV6-1 and TRBJ1-1; D is unresolved. The V end lost 5 bases, the J end lost 5 bases, and 18 bases lay between the germline ends. Germline lookup yields CDR1 MNHNS and CDR2 SASEGT. The CDR3 runs 15 residues.

The chain links TRBV27 to TRBJ2-2; possibly TRBD2 for D (5 bases). Germline CDR1 MNHEY, CDR2 SMNVEV (reference sequence). V gave up 7 bases and J gave up 1 base, with 10 bases separating them. The CDR3 totals 14 residues. The CDR3 DNA reads TGTGCCAGCAAGAAAAGCGGGAACACCGGGGAGCTGTTTTTT. Its translation is CASKKSGNTGELFF.

J is TRBJ2-3 and V is TRBV7-9; perhaps TRBD2 as D (7 bases). Trimming left V 3 bases short and J 8 bases short, with 18 bases between. This CDR3 spans 15 amino acids. CDR1 and CDR2 from the germline V gene are SEHNR and FQNEAQ (reference sequence). The CDR3 sequence is CASSFRGGDDVTQYF. CDR3 DNA: TGTGCCAGCAGCTTCCGAGGGGGGGATGATGTTACGCAGTATTTT. Supplemented by reference TRBV7-9 and TRBJ2-3, the full variable domain reads DTGVSQNPRHKITKRGQNVTFRCDPISEHNRLYWYRQTLGQGPEFLTYFQNEAQLEKSRLLSDRFSAERPKGSFSTLEIQRTEQGDSAMYLCASSFRGGDDVTQYFGPGTRLTVL.

The sample holds many counts of this clonotype. This sequence joins TRBV7-9 and TRBJ1-1; TRBD1 is a possible D gene (5 bases). Germline CDR1 and CDR2: SEHNR and FQNEAQ (reference sequence). The CDR3 is made up of 14 amino acids. V shed 4 bases and J shed 0 bases, with 9 bases lying between them. CDR3 residues: CASSSGPMNTEAFF. The CDR3 nucleotides read TGTGCCAGCAGCTCGGGACCGATGAACACTGAAGCTTTCTTT.

The chain links TRBV5-6 to TRBJ2-1; perhaps TRBD2 as D (6 bases). CDR1 and CDR2 from the germline V gene are SGHDT and YYEEEE. Trimming took 5 bases from V and 5 from J, leaving 26 bases between them. This CDR3 has 18 residues. CDR3 sequence: CASRRRDGWEGLNNEQFF. In nucleotides, the CDR3 is TGTGCCAGCAGACGGCGGGACGGATGGGAAGGGCTTAACAATGAGCAGTTCTTC.

A note on this clonotype: No DNA is shown, since the ends of the CDR3 on it are uncertain; the CDR3 is the one TCRdb lists. CDR3 in amino acids: CASSTSVPKKLFF. The chain links TRBV6-8 to TRBJ1-4. The CDR3 is 13 amino acids in total, end residues counted. Germline values: CDR1 MNHGY, CDR2 SAAAGT.

This clonotype was seen more than once but under ten times. This sequence joins TRBV12-3 or TRBV12-4 and TRBJ1-1; D unresolved. The V end was cut by 0 bases, the J end by 1 base, with 6 bases between. The CDR3 is made up of 14 amino acids. CDR3 in amino acids: CASSLARWNTEAFF. The CDR3 DNA follows: TGTGCCAGCAGTTTAGCACGGTGGAACACTGAAGCTTTCTTT.

This clonotype has a count of ten or more. This rearrangement joins TRBV12-3 or TRBV12-4 to TRBJ1-1, with D possibly TRBD1 on 6 matching bases. Trimming shortened V by 7 bases and J by 2 bases, and 14 bases separated the two germline ends. The CDR3 sequence is 14 residues long. The CDR3 spells CASTMDRPNTEAFF. The CDR3 nucleotides read TGTGCCAGCACAATGGACAGACCTAACACTGAAGCTTTCTTT.

In its sample, this clonotype was seen many times. The CDR3 DNA sequence: TGTGCCAGCAGCCCGACAGGGGGTCATAGTTACGAGCAGTACGTC. Translating it yields CASSPTGGHSYEQYV. The rearrangement links TRBV7-2 to TRBJ2-7, with TRBD1 matching over 9 bases. The CDR3 is made up of 15 amino acids. Per germline, CDR1 SGHTA and CDR2 FQGNSA. V lost 5 bases and J lost 4; bases outside the gene matches: 9.

About this clonotype: Since the CDR3 does not end with the conserved phenylalanine or tryptophan, this likely comes from a read error. The genes are TRBV28 and TRBJ2-5, with 7 bases fitting TRBD1. V dropped 3 bases and J dropped 2; count of bases not matched to a gene: 15. CDR1 and CDR2 from the germline V gene are MDHEN and SYDVKM. The CDR3 totals 18 residues. The CDR3 DNA sequence: TGTGCCAGCAGTTTTCCCACCGCCGCCGGGACAGAACAAGAGACCCAGTACATC. This sequence encodes CASSFPTAAGTEQETQYI.

This clonotype turned up a few times. The gene calls are TRBV13 and TRBJ2-3, with a weak D call TRBD1 (5 bases). The germline gives CDR1 PRHDT, CDR2 FYEKMQ (reference sequence). The length of the CDR3 is 14 residues. The V and J ends lost 4 bases and 6 bases respectively, with 14 bases between them. The CDR3 sequence is CASSSGPLGDTQYF. The CDR3 DNA is TGTGCCAGCAGCTCAGGGCCCTTGGGGGATACGCAGTATTTT.

Relative to its sample, this clonotype is medium-sized. The J gene is TRBJ2-3, the V gene TRBV7-2; D ambiguous. Germline CDR1 and CDR2: SGHTA and FQGNSA. The CDR3 contains 14 residues. Trimming removed 3 bases at V and 4 bases at J, with 11 bases between. The CDR3 nucleotides read TGTGCCAGCAGCTTTCTAGGGAACCCAGATACGCAGTATTTT. This translates into CASSFLGNPDTQYF.

This clonotype was seen a few times. The chain couples TRBV6-5 to TRBJ2-3; TRBD2 aligns across 11 bases. V lost 5 bases, J lost 0 bases, and 4 bases stayed unmatched. Per germline, CDR1 MNHEY and CDR2 SVGAGI. This CDR3 region has 16 residues. CDR3 nucleotide sequence: TGTGCCAGCAGTGTGACTAGCGGGGTTAGCACAGATACGCAGTATTTT. It encodes CASSVTSGVSTDTQYF.

The table lists this clonotype with many counts. The chain combines TRBV7-3 with TRBJ2-1; TRBD1 might be the D (6 bases). The V and J ends lost 5 bases and 3 bases respectively, with 17 bases between them. The CDR3 contains 16 residues. Germline lookup yields CDR1 SGHTA and CDR2 FQGTGA. The chain's CDR3 is CASSPVQGRLYNEQFF. Here the CDR3 DNA reads TGTGCCAGCAGCCCCGTTCAGGGGCGGCTCTACAATGAGCAGTTCTTC.

This chain connects TRBV6-1 to TRBJ2-7; TRBD1 matches at 7 bases. J gave up 0 bases and V 2 bases, and 4 bases lay outside the gene matches. The CDR3 is 15 amino acids. Germline CDR1 and CDR2: MNHNS and SASEGT. The CDR3 region is CASSETDRVSYEQYF. CDR3 sequence (DNA): TGTGCCAGCAGTGAAACAGACAGGGTCTCCTACGAGCAGTACTTC.